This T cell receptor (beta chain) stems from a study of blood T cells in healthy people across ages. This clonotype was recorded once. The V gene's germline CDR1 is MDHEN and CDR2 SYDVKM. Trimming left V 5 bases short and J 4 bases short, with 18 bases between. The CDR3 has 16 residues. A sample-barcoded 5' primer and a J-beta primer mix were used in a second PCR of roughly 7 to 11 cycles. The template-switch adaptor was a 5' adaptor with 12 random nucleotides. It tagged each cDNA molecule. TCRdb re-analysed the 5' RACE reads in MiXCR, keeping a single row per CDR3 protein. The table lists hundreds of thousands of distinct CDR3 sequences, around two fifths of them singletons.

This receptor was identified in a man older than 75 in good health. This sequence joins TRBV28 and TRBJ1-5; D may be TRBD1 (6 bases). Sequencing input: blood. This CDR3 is CASSRGWQGRNQPQHF. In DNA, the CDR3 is TGTGCCAGCAGTAGGGGATGGCAGGGGAGAAATCAGCCCCAGCATTTT.